This is a list of T cell receptor beta chains from one sample in a study of identical twins. TCRdb itself ran the 5' RACE reads through MiXCR, one entry per CDR3 protein. The repertoire has 350,000 or so distinct CDR3 sequences, roughly 9% of them found once; the top ten carry under 9.5%. Sequenced input: naive T cells sorted from blood. The receptors here all came from a woman aged 45-59 years in good health. CDR3s include the opening cysteine and the closing phenylalanine or tryptophan. The D gene is left open where the match is weak. The size of a clone is reported for some rows only, either as once, few or many, or as a class for expanded clones.

CDR3 DNA: TGTGCCAGCGTCCGGAGGGGGAGCCGATGGGGCACAGATACGCAGTATTTT
CDR3 protein: CASVRRGSRWGTDTQYF
clone size: few
J gene: TRBJ2-3
V gene: TRBV6-1
D gene: -

CDR3 DNA: TGTGCCAGCAGCTTGGCGGGACAGGGGTTGTTAGAGACCCAGTACTTC
CDR3 protein: CASSLAGQGLLETQYF
clone size: many
J gene: TRBJ2-5
V gene: TRBV5-6
D gene: TRBD1

CDR3 DNA: TGTGCCAGCAGTTTATTACTACCCGGGGGGGAGCTGTTTTTT
CDR3 protein: CASSLLLPGGELFF
clone size: -
J gene: TRBJ2-2
V gene: TRBV12-3/TRBV12-4
D gene: -

CDR3 DNA: TGTGCCATCAGTGTCACGTTGGGAAAGGACACCGGGGAGCTGTTTTTT
CDR3 protein: CAISVTLGKDTGELFF
clone size: -
J gene: TRBJ2-2
V gene: TRBV10-3
D gene: -

CDR3 DNA: TGCAGTGCTGGGCCCTACGGCTTAGAGACCCAGTACTTC
CDR3 protein: CSAGPYGLETQYF
clone size: -
J gene: TRBJ2-5
V gene: TRBV20-1
D gene: -

CDR3 DNA: TGCAGTGCCCACCTCTGGCCGGGACTCGCTATCTACAATGAGCAGTTCTTC
CDR3 protein: CSAHLWPGLAIYNEQFF
clone size: -
J gene: TRBJ2-1
V gene: TRBV20-1
D gene: -

CDR3 DNA: TGTGCCAGCAGCCAAGATTGGGGTAGCGGGAGTGGGAGCGAGCAGTACTTC
CDR3 protein: CASSQDWGSGSGSEQYF
clone size: -
J gene: TRBJ2-7
V gene: TRBV3-1
D gene: TRBD2

CDR3 DNA: TGCAGCGTTTCCCGACTAGCGGGGTACAATGAGCAGTTCTTC
CDR3 protein: CSVSRLAGYNEQFF
clone size: few
J gene: TRBJ2-1
V gene: TRBV29-1
D gene: TRBD2

CDR3 DNA: TGCGCCAGCAGCTTGGTTGGGGCAATACGCACCTTC
CDR3 protein: CASSLVGAIRTF
clone size: many
J gene: TRBJ1-2
V gene: TRBV5-1
D gene: -

CDR3 DNA: TGCGCCAGGAATAACCGGGACAGTGAGAACACCGGGGAGCTGTTTTTT
CDR3 protein: CARNNRDSENTGELFF
clone size: few
J gene: TRBJ2-2
V gene: TRBV10-2
D gene: TRBD1

CDR3 DNA: TGTGCCAGCAGCCATCGGGGCATAATGAACACTGAAGCTTTCTTT
CDR3 protein: CASSHRGIMNTEAFF
clone size: -
J gene: TRBJ1-1
V gene: TRBV12-3/TRBV12-4
D gene: -

CDR3 DNA: TGTGCCCGCAGTTACCGACTAGCGGGAGCTCTCCCCTACAATGAGCAGTTCTTC
CDR3 protein: CARSYRLAGALPYNEQFF
clone size: -
J gene: TRBJ2-1
V gene: TRBV6-5
D gene: TRBD2

CDR3 DNA: TGCAGTGCTTCCACGGGCACCGGGGAGCTGTTTTTT
CDR3 protein: CSASTGTGELFF
clone size: -
J gene: TRBJ2-2
V gene: TRBV20-1
D gene: -

CDR3 DNA: TGTGCCAGCAGTCCCTCGGAGCGGGAGGGGGAGACCCAGTACTTC
CDR3 protein: CASSPSEREGETQYF
clone size: few
J gene: TRBJ2-5
V gene: TRBV12-3/TRBV12-4
D gene: TRBD2

CDR3 DNA: TGTGCCAGCAGTTACACTTTTCCGGGAGCCCCCACAGATACGCAGTATTTT
CDR3 protein: CASSYTFPGAPTDTQYF
clone size: -
J gene: TRBJ2-3
V gene: TRBV6-5
D gene: -

CDR3 DNA: TGTGCCTGGAGTGTACTCGGACGGAACACCGGGGAGCTGTTTTTT
CDR3 protein: CAWSVLGRNTGELFF
clone size: few
J gene: TRBJ2-2
V gene: TRBV30
D gene: -

CDR3 DNA: TGTGCCATCAGTGAGGGGAGCCAGCCCCAGCATTTT
CDR3 protein: CAISEGSQPQHF
clone size: many
J gene: TRBJ1-5
V gene: TRBV10-3
D gene: -

CDR3 DNA: TGTGCCACCAGTGTAGGGGGCATGGACATTCAGTACTTC
CDR3 protein: CATSVGGMDIQYF
clone size: -
J gene: TRBJ2-4
V gene: TRBV24-1
D gene: TRBD1

CDR3 DNA: TGTGCCAGCAGTGTGGGACTAGCGGGAGCACTTGAGCAGTTCTTC
CDR3 protein: CASSVGLAGALEQFF
clone size: few
J gene: TRBJ2-1
V gene: TRBV28
D gene: TRBD2

CDR3 DNA: TGCAGTGCTAAAAACAAGGACTGGGTGGTCACTGAAGCTTTCTTT
CDR3 protein: CSAKNKDWVVTEAFF
clone size: -
J gene: TRBJ1-1
V gene: TRBV20-1
D gene: -

CDR3 DNA: TGTGCCAGCAGCCGTACCGCGGGCGGGCGGATCAATGAGCAGTTCTTC
CDR3 protein: CASSRTAGGRINEQFF
clone size: many
J gene: TRBJ2-1
V gene: TRBV27
D gene: -

CDR3 DNA: TGTGCCACCAGTGATTCGTGGGGACCAGATAACAATGAGCAGTTCTTC
CDR3 protein: CATSDSWGPDNNEQFF
clone size: many
J gene: TRBJ2-1
V gene: TRBV24-1
D gene: -

CDR3 DNA: TGTGCCAGCAGTGCGGACGTTTTTGGGCACAATGAGCAGTTCTTC
CDR3 protein: CASSADVFGHNEQFF
clone size: many
J gene: TRBJ2-1
V gene: TRBV2
D gene: -

CDR3 DNA: TGCGCCAGCACTGGGCAGGGGTTCTCCCATCGAGGCACAGATACGCAGTATTTT
CDR3 protein: CASTGQGFSHRGTDTQYF
clone size: many
J gene: TRBJ2-3
V gene: TRBV5-1
D gene: -

CDR3 DNA: TGCAGCGTTGGTTACAGGGGTTTCGGAGAGACCCAGTACTTC
CDR3 protein: CSVGYRGFGETQYF
clone size: few
J gene: TRBJ2-5
V gene: TRBV29-1
D gene: TRBD1

CDR3 DNA: TGCAGCGGCAGCTGGGGATCCTACAATGAGCAGTTCTTC
CDR3 protein: CSGSWGSYNEQFF
clone size: -
J gene: TRBJ2-1
V gene: TRBV29-1
D gene: -

CDR3 DNA: TGCAGTGCTAGAGAGCCCCCCCAGGGAGCCAAAAACATTCAGTACTTC
CDR3 protein: CSAREPPQGAKNIQYF
clone size: few
J gene: TRBJ2-4
V gene: TRBV20-1
D gene: -

CDR3 DNA: TGTGCCAGCAGCGCCGGGCCACTACCCCAGTTCTTC
CDR3 protein: CASSAGPLPQFF
clone size: -
J gene: TRBJ2-1
V gene: TRBV7-9
D gene: -

CDR3 DNA: TGTGCCACCAGTGTTGTGTCCGGGACTCCGCCTGCTTATGAGCAGTTCTTC
CDR3 protein: CATSVVSGTPPAYEQFF
clone size: few
J gene: TRBJ2-1
V gene: TRBV24-1
D gene: -

CDR3 DNA: TGTGCCAGCAGTAGGGAGTTCGGGGAGCTGTTTTTT
CDR3 protein: CASSREFGELFF
clone size: few
J gene: TRBJ2-2
V gene: TRBV2
D gene: -

CDR3 DNA: TGTGCCAGCAGGGACAGGGGATCCCAGCCCCAGCATTTT
CDR3 protein: CASRDRGSQPQHF
clone size: -
J gene: TRBJ1-5
V gene: TRBV6-1
D gene: TRBD1

CDR3 DNA: TGTGCCAGCAGTAAAGTTAAGGGTAATGAAAAACTGTTTTTT
CDR3 protein: CASSKVKGNEKLFF
clone size: few
J gene: TRBJ1-4
V gene: TRBV27
D gene: -

CDR3 DNA: TGTGCCAGCAGCTTAGATCACAGGAATGAGCAGTTCTTC
CDR3 protein: CASSLDHRNEQFF
clone size: many
J gene: TRBJ2-1
V gene: TRBV11-2
D gene: -

CDR3 DNA: TGTGCCAGCAGCCCCGTAGGGAGGAAGAACCAAGAGACCCAGTACTTC
CDR3 protein: CASSPVGRKNQETQYF
clone size: many
J gene: TRBJ2-5
V gene: TRBV11-2
D gene: -

CDR3 DNA: TGCGCCAGCAGCTTGAGTGGGCTAGATACGCAGTATTTT
CDR3 protein: CASSLSGLDTQYF
clone size: few
J gene: TRBJ2-3
V gene: TRBV5-1
D gene: -

CDR3 DNA: TGTGCTAGTGGCTTTAGCGGGCTCTACAATGAGCAGTTCTTC
CDR3 protein: CASGFSGLYNEQFF
clone size: few
J gene: TRBJ2-1
V gene: TRBV12-5
D gene: TRBD2

CDR3 DNA: TGTGCCAGCAGCGGAGCGGGGGCACCCCTCCACTTT
CDR3 protein: CASSGAGAPLHF
clone size: few
J gene: TRBJ1-6
V gene: TRBV12-3/TRBV12-4
D gene: -

CDR3 DNA: TGTGCCAGCAGCACTCGAGAGACCCAGTACTTC
CDR3 protein: CASSTRETQYF
clone size: few
J gene: TRBJ2-5
V gene: TRBV12-3/TRBV12-4
D gene: -

CDR3 DNA: TGTGCCAGCAGTTTATCGGCGGGAGGGATCTACAATGAGCAGTTCTTC
CDR3 protein: CASSLSAGGIYNEQFF
clone size: few
J gene: TRBJ2-1
V gene: TRBV27
D gene: TRBD2

CDR3 DNA: TGCAGTGTCCAGGCCGGAGTCAATCAGCCCCAGCATTTT
CDR3 protein: CSVQAGVNQPQHF
clone size: -
J gene: TRBJ1-5
V gene: TRBV20-1
D gene: -

CDR3 DNA: TGTGCCAGCAGTTTAGGGTCGAGGTTGACCATGTTTTTT
CDR3 protein: CASSLGSRLTMFF
clone size: many
J gene: TRBJ2-2
V gene: TRBV12-3/TRBV12-4
D gene: -

CDR3 DNA: TGCGCCAGCAGCTTGGTTGCGGGAGCTGCCAATGAGCAGTTCTTC
CDR3 protein: CASSLVAGAANEQFF
clone size: few
J gene: TRBJ2-1
V gene: TRBV5-1
D gene: TRBD2

CDR3 DNA: TGCAGTGCTAGTTCACGACTAGAATGGGTGTTGATCGATGAGCAGTTCTTC
CDR3 protein: CSASSRLEWVLIDEQFF
clone size: few
J gene: TRBJ2-1
V gene: TRBV20-1
D gene: -

CDR3 DNA: TGTGCCACCCGGGAGGGGGGTCGGGCAGATACGCAGTATTTT
CDR3 protein: CATREGGRADTQYF
clone size: few
J gene: TRBJ2-3
V gene: TRBV19
D gene: TRBD2

CDR3 DNA: TGTGCCAGCAGCTTTTGGGGTAATGAAAAACTGTTTTTT
CDR3 protein: CASSFWGNEKLFF
clone size: -
J gene: TRBJ1-4
V gene: TRBV7-9
D gene: -

CDR3 DNA: TGTGCCAGCAGCACCGGCGTTAACGAGCAGTACTTC
CDR3 protein: CASSTGVNEQYF
clone size: -
J gene: TRBJ2-7
V gene: TRBV7-9
D gene: -

CDR3 DNA: TGCAGCGTTGAAGTTCAGGGTGGCACTGAAGCTTTCTTT
CDR3 protein: CSVEVQGGTEAFF
clone size: many
J gene: TRBJ1-1
V gene: TRBV29-1
D gene: -

CDR3 DNA: TGTGCCAGCAGCCCGATGGGGCGGGAGGGTTCTCAAGAGACCCAGTACTTC
CDR3 protein: CASSPMGREGSQETQYF
clone size: -
J gene: TRBJ2-5
V gene: TRBV9
D gene: TRBD2

CDR3 DNA: TGCAGTGCAAGGACTAGCGGGAACACAGATACGCAGTATTTT
CDR3 protein: CSARTSGNTDTQYF
clone size: -
J gene: TRBJ2-3
V gene: TRBV20-1
D gene: TRBD2

CDR3 DNA: TGTGCCAGCAGCTTGTATCAAGTCACTGAAGCTTTCTTT
CDR3 protein: CASSLYQVTEAFF
clone size: few
J gene: TRBJ1-1
V gene: TRBV5-5
D gene: -

CDR3 DNA: TGTGCCAGCAGCTTTGGAAGGGGTGGGGCAGATACGCAGTATTTT
CDR3 protein: CASSFGRGGADTQYF
clone size: -
J gene: TRBJ2-3
V gene: TRBV5-6
D gene: -

CDR3 DNA: TGCGCCAGCAGCTGGGGGGCAGCGGGGCAAAACACCGGGGAGCTGTTTTTT
CDR3 protein: CASSWGAAGQNTGELFF
clone size: -
J gene: TRBJ2-2
V gene: TRBV5-1
D gene: -

CDR3 DNA: TGTGCCAGCACCTTAAGAGGGTCATATGAGCAGTTCTTC
CDR3 protein: CASTLRGSYEQFF
clone size: -
J gene: TRBJ2-1
V gene: TRBV3-1
D gene: -

CDR3 DNA: TGTGCCAGCAGCGCCCTATACAGGGAGGAGACGCAGTATTTT
CDR3 protein: CASSALYREETQYF
clone size: few
J gene: TRBJ2-3
V gene: TRBV6-6
D gene: -

CDR3 DNA: TGTGCCACCAGCAGAGATCGTTCCAGCGGGAGGGCCGGGGAGCAGTTCTTC
CDR3 protein: CATSRDRSSGRAGEQFF
clone size: few
J gene: TRBJ2-1
V gene: TRBV15
D gene: TRBD2